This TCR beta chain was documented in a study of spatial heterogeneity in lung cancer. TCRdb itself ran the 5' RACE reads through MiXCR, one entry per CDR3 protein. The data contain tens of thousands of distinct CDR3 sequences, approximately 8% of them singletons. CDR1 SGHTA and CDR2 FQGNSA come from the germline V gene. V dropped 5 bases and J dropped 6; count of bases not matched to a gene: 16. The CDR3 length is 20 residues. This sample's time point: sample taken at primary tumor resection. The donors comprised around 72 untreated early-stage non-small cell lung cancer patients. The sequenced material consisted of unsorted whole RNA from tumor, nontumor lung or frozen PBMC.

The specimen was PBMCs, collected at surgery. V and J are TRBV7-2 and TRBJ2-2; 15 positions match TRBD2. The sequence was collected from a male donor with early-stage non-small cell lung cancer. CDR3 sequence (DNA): TGTGCCAGCAGCCCGAGCCTGGGACTAGCGGGAGGCTTTAGTTCCGGGGAGCTGTTTTTT. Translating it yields CASSPSLGLAGGFSSGELFF.